The source of this T cell receptor beta chain is a study of OX40 agonist ivuxolimab in advanced cancers. With respect to this clone: Antigen: not known.

Notes on the study in general: Compared with CD4+, CD8+ T cells on average had more expanded clones.

Generated by immunoSEQ multiplex PCR, the TCRdb table keeps only in-frame clones and is missing some. The table lists 67,000 or so clones, about 86% of them singletons. The CDR3 spans 14 residues. CDR1 and CDR2 from the germline V gene are MDHEN and SYDVKM. Unmatched junction bases numbered 5, after V lost 7 bases and J lost 0 bases. The rearrangement links TRBV28 to TRBJ1-2; TRBD1 matches 7 bases. This specimen was CD4+ or CD8+ T cells sorted from blood, taken in a trial of the OX40 agonist ivuxolimab. This TCR came from an adult with an advanced solid tumor such as melanoma, head and neck, liver or kidney cancer. CDR3 coding DNA: TGTGCCAGCATAGGGACAGCAGCTAACTATGGCTACACCTTC. Amino acid sequence: CASIGTAANYGYTF.